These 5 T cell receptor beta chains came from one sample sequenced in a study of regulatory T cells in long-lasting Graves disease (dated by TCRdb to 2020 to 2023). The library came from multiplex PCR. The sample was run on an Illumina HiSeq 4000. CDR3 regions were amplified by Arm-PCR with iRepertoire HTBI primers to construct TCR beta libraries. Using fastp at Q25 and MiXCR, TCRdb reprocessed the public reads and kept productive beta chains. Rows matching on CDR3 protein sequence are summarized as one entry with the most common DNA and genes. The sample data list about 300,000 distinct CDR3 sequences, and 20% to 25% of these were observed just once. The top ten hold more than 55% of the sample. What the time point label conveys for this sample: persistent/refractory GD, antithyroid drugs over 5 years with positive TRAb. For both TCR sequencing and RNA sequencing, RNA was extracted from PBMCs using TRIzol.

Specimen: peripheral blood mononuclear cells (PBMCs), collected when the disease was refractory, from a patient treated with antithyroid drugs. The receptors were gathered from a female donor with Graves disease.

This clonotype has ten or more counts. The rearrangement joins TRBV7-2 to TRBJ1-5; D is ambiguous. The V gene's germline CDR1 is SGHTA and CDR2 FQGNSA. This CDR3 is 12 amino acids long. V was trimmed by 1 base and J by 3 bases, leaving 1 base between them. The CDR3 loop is CASSLDNQPQHF. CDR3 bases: TGTGCCAGCAGCTTAGACAATCAGCCCCAGCATTTT.

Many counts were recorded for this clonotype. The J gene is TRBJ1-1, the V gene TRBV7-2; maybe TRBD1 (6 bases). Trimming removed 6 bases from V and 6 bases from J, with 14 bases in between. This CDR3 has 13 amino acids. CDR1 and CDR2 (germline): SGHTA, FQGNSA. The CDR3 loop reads CASRPGEGPEAFF. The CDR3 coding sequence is TGTGCCAGCAGACCAGGGGAGGGTCCTGAAGCTTTCTTT.

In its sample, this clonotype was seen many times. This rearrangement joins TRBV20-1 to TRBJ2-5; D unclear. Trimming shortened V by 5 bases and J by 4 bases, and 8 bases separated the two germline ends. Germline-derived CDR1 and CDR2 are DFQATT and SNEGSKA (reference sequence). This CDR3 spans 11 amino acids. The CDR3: CSAPHGETQYF. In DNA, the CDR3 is TGCAGTGCTCCTCACGGAGAGACCCAGTACTTC.

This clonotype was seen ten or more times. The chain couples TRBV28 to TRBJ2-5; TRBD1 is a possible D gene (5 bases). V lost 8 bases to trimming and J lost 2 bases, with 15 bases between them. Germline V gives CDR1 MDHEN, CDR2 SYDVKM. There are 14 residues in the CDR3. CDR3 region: CASLTPQGQETQYF. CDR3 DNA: TGTGCCAGCTTAACACCCCAGGGACAAGAGACCCAGTACTTC.

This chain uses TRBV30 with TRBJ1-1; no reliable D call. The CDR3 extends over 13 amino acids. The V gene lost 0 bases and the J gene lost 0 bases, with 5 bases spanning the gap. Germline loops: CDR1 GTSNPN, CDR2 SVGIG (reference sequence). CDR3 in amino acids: CAWSVTLNTEAFF. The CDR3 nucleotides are TGTGCCTGGAGTGTTACCTTGAACACTGAAGCTTTCTTT.